These 17 T cell receptor beta chains share one sample of origin, sequenced in a study of graft-versus-host responses after intestinal transplantation. These receptors are not linked to any known antigen. Data came from immunoSEQ multiplex PCR; TCRdb stores just in-frame clones and leaves some out. This table has roughly 110,000 clones, roughly 90% appearing once. Source: unstimulated CD4+ T cells sorted from spleen or lymph node cells, taken before transplant. The receptors here all came from a human donor who was the organ donor for an intestinal transplant.

The chain links TRBV5-1 to TRBJ1-6; 9 bases map to TRBD1. The CDR3 is 19 amino acids. Germline V CDR1 and CDR2: SGHRS, YFSETQ. V shed 3 bases, J shed 0 bases, and the junction held 10 bases outside the gene matches. CDR3 region: CASSSSPGQGNSYNSPLHF. CDR3 DNA sequence: TGCGCCAGCAGCTCCTCCCCGGGACAGGGTAACTCCTATAATTCACCCCTCCACTTT.

The V and J genes are TRBV11-2 and TRBJ2-3; either TRBD1 or TRBD2 may supply D (6 bases each). This CDR3 spans 15 amino acids. V lost 4 bases and J lost 1, with 12 bases in between. CDR1 is SGHAT, CDR2 FQNNGV, per germline. The CDR3 spells CASSSIGGRTDTQYF. The DNA of the CDR3 is TGTGCCAGCAGCTCCATAGGGGGGCGCACAGATACGCAGTATTTT.

The chain employs TRBV9 and TRBJ1-4; the D gene is possibly TRBD1 (6 bases). V was cut by 4 bases and J by 0 bases, with 10 bases left in between. Germline CDR1 is SGDLS and CDR2 is YYNGEE. CDR3 length: 15 residues. CDR3 amino acids: CASSPGGATNEKLFF. In DNA form, the CDR3 reads TGTGCCAGCAGCCCGGGGGGCGCAACTAATGAAAAACTGTTTTTT.

The chain employs TRBV10-2 and TRBJ2-7; 11 bases match TRBD1. Germline CDR1 and CDR2: WSHSY and SAAADI. V gave up 6 bases and J gave up 1 base; unmatched junction bases: 2. The CDR3 runs to 14 residues. For the CDR3, the DNA is TGCGCCAGCAGCGGGACAGGGGGGTCCTACGAGCAGTACTTC. Translating gives CASSGTGGSYEQYF.

This chain uses TRBV7-2 with TRBJ1-2, with a possible D match to TRBD1 (6 bases). The CDR3 contains 15 residues. Germline V gene data show CDR1 as SGHTA and CDR2 as FQGNSA. The V end lost 2 bases, the J end lost 4 bases, and 14 bases lay between the germline ends. Here the CDR3 reads CASSLRPRRGYGYTF. For the CDR3, the DNA is TGTGCCAGCAGCTTACGCCCGCGCAGGGGCTATGGCTACACCTTC.

This chain joins TRBV6-1 and TRBJ2-7; D is perhaps TRBD1 (5 bases). Germline assignment: CDR1 MNHNS and CDR2 SASEGT. The CDR3 spans 14 residues. V gave up 3 bases and J gave up 1 base, with 10 bases separating them. CDR3 amino acids: CASSDVRGSYEQYF. The CDR3 region has the DNA TGTGCCAGCAGTGATGTAAGGGGATCCTACGAGCAGTACTTC.

J is TRBJ1-4 and V is TRBV5-5; 8 bases fit TRBD1. The CDR3 is made up of 15 amino acids. Germline V lookup: CDR1 SGHKS, CDR2 YYEKEE (reference sequence). V trimming: 4 bases; J trimming: 6 bases; junction bases outside the gene matches: 8. CDR3 bases: TGTGCCAGCAGCCTGGGGCCAGGGGGCCATGAAAAACTGTTTTTT. The encoded protein is CASSLGPGGHEKLFF.

The table lists this clone with a count of one. V gene TRBV7-2 combines with J gene TRBJ1-5; a weak D match, TRBD1 (5 bases). This CDR3 spans 15 amino acids. CDR1 is SGHTA, CDR2 FQGNSA, per germline. Trimming shortened V by 0 bases and J by 6 bases, and 12 bases separated the two germline ends. The CDR3 is CASSLAGGGSQPQHF. DNA for the CDR3: TGTGCCAGCAGCTTAGCTGGGGGGGGAAGTCAGCCCCAGCATTTT.

This chain connects TRBV5-1 to TRBJ2-2, with D possibly matching TRBD1 (6 bases). Germline CDR1 is SGHRS and CDR2 is YFSETQ. CDR3 length: 16 residues. V dropped 4 bases and J dropped 3 bases, with 16 bases sitting between them. The CDR3: CASSREQGRDTGELFF. CDR3 bases: TGCGCCAGCAGCAGGGAACAGGGACGGGACACCGGGGAGCTGTTTTTT. The whole variable domain, filled in from reference TRBV5-1 and TRBJ2-2, reads KAGVTQTPRYLIKTRGQQVTLSCSPISGHRSVSWYQQTPGQGLQFLFEYFSETQRNKGNFPGRFSGRQFSNSRSEMNVSTLELGDSALYLCASSREQGRDTGELFFGEGSRLTVL.

The chain is built from TRBV7-2 and TRBJ1-5, with no clear D. There are 14 residues in the CDR3. Trimming stripped 4 bases from V and 0 bases from J, with 7 bases between. The germline V gene has CDR1 SGHTA and CDR2 FQGNSA. CDR3 in DNA: TGTGCCAGCAGCTCCCGGGTTAGCAATCAGCCCCAGCATTTT. This translates into CASSSRVSNQPQHF.

This chain joins TRBV27 and TRBJ2-3; TRBD2 matches 8 bases. Germline CDR1 is MNHEY and CDR2 is SMNVEV (reference sequence). CDR3 length: 17 amino acids. The J segment lost 4 bases and the V segment lost 5 bases, leaving 14 bases of the junction unmatched. CDR3 residues: CASSISRSGGFPDTQYF. The CDR3 bases are TGTGCCAGCAGTATAAGTAGATCGGGGGGGTTTCCAGATACGCAGTATTTT.

The CDR3 sequence: CAISGDRGQETQYF. In nucleotides, the CDR3 is TGTGCCATCAGTGGGGACAGGGGGCAAGAGACCCAGTACTTC. The rearrangement joins TRBV10-3 to TRBJ2-5; 11 nucleotides match TRBD1. The CDR3 totals 14 residues. Trimming removed 4 bases from V and 2 bases from J; junction bases left unmatched: 0. Per the germline V gene, CDR1 is ENHRY and CDR2 is SYGVKD.

This chain connects TRBV30 to TRBJ1-4, with a possible D match to TRBD1 (6 bases). V gave up 4 bases and J gave up 8 bases, with 20 bases separating them. Per the germline V gene, CDR1 is GTSNPN and CDR2 is SVGIG (reference sequence). The CDR3 has 15 residues. The CDR3 sequence is CAWMIRVQGKEKLFF. The DNA of the CDR3 is TGTGCCTGGATGATTAGAGTTCAGGGGAAAGAAAAACTGTTTTTT.

J is TRBJ2-5 and V is TRBV30, with unresolved D. The CDR3 has 11 amino acids. CDR1 and CDR2 (germline): GTSNPN, SVGIG (reference sequence). With 0 bases removed from V and 2 bases from J, the gap between germline ends came to 1 base. The CDR3 sequence is CAWSVQETQYF. CDR3 sequence (DNA): TGTGCCTGGAGTGTACAAGAGACCCAGTACTTC.

This sequence joins TRBV5-5 and TRBJ2-7; TRBD2 matches 9 bases. V gave up 3 bases and J gave up 4 bases; unmatched junction bases: 8. This CDR3 spans 15 amino acids. From germline, CDR1 is SGHKS and CDR2 YYEKEE (reference sequence). The CDR3 reads CASSSGLASLYEQYF. As DNA, the CDR3 is TGTGCCAGCAGCTCGGGACTAGCAAGTCTGTACGAGCAGTACTTC.

The chain links TRBV5-6 to TRBJ1-2; D unresolved. CDR1 is SGHDT and CDR2 is YYEEEE in the germline V gene. This CDR3 has 16 amino acids. V gave up 4 bases and J gave up 0 bases, with 16 bases separating them. The CDR3 nucleotides read TGTGCCAGCAGCCCGACCGGACGAGGAGCTAACTATGGCTACACCTTC. It is translated as CASSPTGRGANYGYTF.

The rearrangement joins TRBV4-1 to TRBJ2-5, with unresolved D. The germline V gene encodes CDR1 MGHRA and CDR2 YSYEKL. The V end was cut by 2 bases, the J end by 6 bases, with 13 bases between. CDR3 length equals 14 residues. The CDR3 region is CASSQTPSTQTQYF. The CDR3 nucleotides read TGCGCCAGCAGCCAAACCCCAAGCACCCAGACCCAGTACTTC.